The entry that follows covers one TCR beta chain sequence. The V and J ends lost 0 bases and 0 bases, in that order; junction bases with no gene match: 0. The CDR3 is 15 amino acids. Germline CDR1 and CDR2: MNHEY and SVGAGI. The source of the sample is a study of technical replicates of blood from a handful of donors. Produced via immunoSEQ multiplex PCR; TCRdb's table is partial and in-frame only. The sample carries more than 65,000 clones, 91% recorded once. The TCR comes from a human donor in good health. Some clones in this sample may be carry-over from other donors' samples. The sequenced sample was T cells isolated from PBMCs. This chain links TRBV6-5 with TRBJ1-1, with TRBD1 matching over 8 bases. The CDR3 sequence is CASSYSGQVNTEAFF. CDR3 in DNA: TGTGCCAGCAGTTACTCGGGACAGGTGAACACTGAAGCTTTCTTT.